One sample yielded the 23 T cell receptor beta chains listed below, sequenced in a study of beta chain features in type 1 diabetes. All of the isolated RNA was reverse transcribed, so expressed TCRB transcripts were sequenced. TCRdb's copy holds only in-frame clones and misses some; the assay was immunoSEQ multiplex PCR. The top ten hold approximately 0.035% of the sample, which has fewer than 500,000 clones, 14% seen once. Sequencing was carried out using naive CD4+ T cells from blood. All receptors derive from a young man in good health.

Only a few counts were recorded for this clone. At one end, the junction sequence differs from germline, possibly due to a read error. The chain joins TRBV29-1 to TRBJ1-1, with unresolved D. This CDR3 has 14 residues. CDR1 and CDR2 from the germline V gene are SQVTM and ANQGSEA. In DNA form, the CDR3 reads TGCAGCTTTGAGAGGGTGGGAATGAACACTGAAGCTTTCTTT. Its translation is CSFERVGMNTEAFF.

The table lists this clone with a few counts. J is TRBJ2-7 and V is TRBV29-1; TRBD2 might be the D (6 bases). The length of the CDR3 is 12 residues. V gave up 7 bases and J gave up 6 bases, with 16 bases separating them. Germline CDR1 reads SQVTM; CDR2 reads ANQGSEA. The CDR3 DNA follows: TGCAGCGCCGTCGGGGGAGGAGGCGAGCAGTACGTC. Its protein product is CSAVGGGGEQYV.

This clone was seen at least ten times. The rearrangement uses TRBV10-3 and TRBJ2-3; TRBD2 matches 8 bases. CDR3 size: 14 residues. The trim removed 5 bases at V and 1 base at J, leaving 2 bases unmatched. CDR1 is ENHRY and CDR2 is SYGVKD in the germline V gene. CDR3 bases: TGTGCCATCAGTACGACTAGCGGCACAGATACGCAGTATTTT. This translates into CAISTTSGTDTQYF.

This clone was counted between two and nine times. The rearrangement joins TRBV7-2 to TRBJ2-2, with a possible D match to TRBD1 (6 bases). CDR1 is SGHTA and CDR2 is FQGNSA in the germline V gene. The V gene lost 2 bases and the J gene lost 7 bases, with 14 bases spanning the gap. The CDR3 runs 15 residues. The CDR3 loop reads CASSLSGGLSGELFF. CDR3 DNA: TGTGCCAGCAGCTTAAGTGGGGGCCTGAGCGGGGAGCTGTTTTTT.

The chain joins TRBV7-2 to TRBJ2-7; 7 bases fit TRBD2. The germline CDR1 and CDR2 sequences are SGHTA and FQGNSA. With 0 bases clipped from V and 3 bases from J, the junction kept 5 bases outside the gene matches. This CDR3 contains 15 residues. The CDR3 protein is CASSLAASSGYEQYV. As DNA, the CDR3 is TGTGCCAGCAGCTTAGCCGCATCTAGCGGCTACGAGCAGTACGTC.

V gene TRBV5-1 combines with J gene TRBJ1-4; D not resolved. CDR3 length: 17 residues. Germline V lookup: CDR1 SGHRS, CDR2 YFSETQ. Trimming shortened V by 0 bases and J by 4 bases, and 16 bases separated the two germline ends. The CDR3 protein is CASSLAGPIAGNEKLFF. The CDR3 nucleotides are TGCGCCAGCAGCTTGGCTGGTCCAATAGCTGGTAATGAAAAACTGTTTTTT.

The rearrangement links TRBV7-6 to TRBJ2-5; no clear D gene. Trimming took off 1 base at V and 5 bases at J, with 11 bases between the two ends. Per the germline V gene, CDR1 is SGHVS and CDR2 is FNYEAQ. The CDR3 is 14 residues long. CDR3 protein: CASSLGGLMETQYF. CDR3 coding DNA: TGTGCCAGCAGCTTAGGGGGTCTTATGGAGACCCAGTACTTC. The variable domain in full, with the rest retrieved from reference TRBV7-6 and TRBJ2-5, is GAGVSQSPRYKVTKRGQDVALRCDPISGHVSLYWYRQALGQGPEFLTYFNYEAQQDKSGLPNDRFSAERPEGSISTLTIQRTEQRDSAMYRCASSLGGLMETQYFGPGTRLLVL.

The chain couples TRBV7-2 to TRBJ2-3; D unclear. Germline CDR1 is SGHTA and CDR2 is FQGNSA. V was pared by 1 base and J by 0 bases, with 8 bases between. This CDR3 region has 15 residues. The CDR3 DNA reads TGTGCCAGCAGCTTAGTGGTAATTAGCACAGATACGCAGTATTTT. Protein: CASSLVVISTDTQYF.

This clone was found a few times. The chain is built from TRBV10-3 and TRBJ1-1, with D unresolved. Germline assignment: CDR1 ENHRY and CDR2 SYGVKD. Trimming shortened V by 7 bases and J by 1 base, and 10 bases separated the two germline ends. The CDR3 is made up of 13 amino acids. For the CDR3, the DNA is TGTGCCATCATGGGCTCCGCGAACACTGAAGCTTTCTTT. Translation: CAIMGSANTEAFF.

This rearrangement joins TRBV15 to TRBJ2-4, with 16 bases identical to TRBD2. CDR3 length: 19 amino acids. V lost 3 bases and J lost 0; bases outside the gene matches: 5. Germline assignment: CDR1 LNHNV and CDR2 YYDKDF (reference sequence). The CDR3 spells CATSRGLAGGEIAKNIQYF. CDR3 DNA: TGTGCCACCAGCAGGGGACTAGCGGGAGGGGAGATAGCCAAAAACATTCAGTACTTC.

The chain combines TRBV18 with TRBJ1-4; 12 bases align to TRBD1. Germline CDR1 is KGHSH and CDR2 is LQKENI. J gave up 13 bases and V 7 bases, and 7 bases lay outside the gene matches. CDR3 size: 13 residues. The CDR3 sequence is CASLGQGARGLFF. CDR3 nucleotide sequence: TGTGCCAGCTTGGGACAGGGGGCGCGCGGACTGTTTTTT. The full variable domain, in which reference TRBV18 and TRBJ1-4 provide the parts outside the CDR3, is NAGVMQNPRHLVRRRGQEARLRCSPMKGHSHVYWYRQLPEEGLKFMVYLQKENIIDESGMPKERFSAEFPKEGPSILRIQQVVRGDSAAYFCASLGQGARGLFFGSGTQLSVL.

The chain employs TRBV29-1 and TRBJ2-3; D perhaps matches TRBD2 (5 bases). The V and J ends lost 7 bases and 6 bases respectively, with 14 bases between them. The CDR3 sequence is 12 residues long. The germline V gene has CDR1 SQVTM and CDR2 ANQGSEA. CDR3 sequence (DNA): TGCAGCGGCGAGGGTGGGTGGGATACGCAGTATTTT. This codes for CSGEGGWDTQYF.

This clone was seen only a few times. The CDR3 DNA sequence: TGTGCCAGCAGCTTAGGACAGGCAAATGAAAAACTGTTTTTT. It specifies CASSLGQANEKLFF. The chain is built from TRBV7-9 and TRBJ1-4; possible D gene TRBD1, 6 bases. This CDR3 comprises 14 residues. Germline CDR1 reads SEHNR; CDR2 reads FQNEAQ (reference sequence). The V and J ends lost 1 base and 5 bases respectively, with 8 bases between them.

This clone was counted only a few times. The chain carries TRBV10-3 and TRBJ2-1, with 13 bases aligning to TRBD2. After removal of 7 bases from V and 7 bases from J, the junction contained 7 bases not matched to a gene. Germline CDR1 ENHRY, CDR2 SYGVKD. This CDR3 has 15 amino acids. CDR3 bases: TGTGCCATCACCGCACTAGCGGGAGGGCATAATGAGCAGTTCTTC. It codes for CAITALAGGHNEQFF.

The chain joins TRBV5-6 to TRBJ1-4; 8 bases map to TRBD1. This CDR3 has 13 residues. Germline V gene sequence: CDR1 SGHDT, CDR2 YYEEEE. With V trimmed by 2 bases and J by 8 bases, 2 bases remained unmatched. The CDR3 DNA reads TGTGCCAGCAGCTTTGGACAGGGAGAAAAACTGTTTTTT. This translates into CASSFGQGEKLFF.

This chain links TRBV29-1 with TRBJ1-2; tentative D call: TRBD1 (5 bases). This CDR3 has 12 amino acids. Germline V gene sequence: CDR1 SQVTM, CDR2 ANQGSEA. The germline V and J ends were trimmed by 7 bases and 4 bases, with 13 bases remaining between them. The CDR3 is CSASRDGYGYTF. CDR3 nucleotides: TGCAGCGCCAGCCGGGACGGCTATGGCTACACCTTC.

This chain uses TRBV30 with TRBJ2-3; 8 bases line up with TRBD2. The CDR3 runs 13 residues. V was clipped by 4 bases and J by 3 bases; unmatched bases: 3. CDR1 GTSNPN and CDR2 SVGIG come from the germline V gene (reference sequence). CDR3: CAWTSGGTDTQYF. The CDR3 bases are TGTGCCTGGACATCGGGGGGGACAGATACGCAGTATTTT.

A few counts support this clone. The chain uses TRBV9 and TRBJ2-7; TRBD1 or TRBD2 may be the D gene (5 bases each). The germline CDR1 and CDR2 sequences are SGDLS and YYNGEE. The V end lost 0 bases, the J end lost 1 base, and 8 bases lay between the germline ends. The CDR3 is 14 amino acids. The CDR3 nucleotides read TGTGCCAGCAGCGTAGGGGGACGTTCCTACGAGCAGTACTTC. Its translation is CASSVGGRSYEQYF.

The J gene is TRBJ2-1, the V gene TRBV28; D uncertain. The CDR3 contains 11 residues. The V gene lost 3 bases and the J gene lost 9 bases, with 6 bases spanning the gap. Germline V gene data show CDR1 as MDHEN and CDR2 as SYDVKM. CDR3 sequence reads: CASSFYIEQFF. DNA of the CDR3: TGTGCCAGCAGTTTTTATATTGAGCAGTTCTTC.

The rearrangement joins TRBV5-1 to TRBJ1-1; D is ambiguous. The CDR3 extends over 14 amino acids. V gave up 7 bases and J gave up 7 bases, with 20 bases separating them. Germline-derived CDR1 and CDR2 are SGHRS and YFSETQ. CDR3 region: CASLPGVQRSEAFF. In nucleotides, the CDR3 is TGCGCCAGCCTCCCCGGGGTTCAAAGAAGTGAAGCTTTCTTT.

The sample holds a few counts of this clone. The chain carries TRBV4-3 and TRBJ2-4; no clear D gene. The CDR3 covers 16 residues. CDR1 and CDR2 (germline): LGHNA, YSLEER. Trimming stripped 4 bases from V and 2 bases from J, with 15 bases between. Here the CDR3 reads CASSPGGVPSKNIQYF. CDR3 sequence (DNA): TGCGCCAGCAGCCCTGGTGGGGTGCCCTCCAAAAACATTCAGTACTTC.

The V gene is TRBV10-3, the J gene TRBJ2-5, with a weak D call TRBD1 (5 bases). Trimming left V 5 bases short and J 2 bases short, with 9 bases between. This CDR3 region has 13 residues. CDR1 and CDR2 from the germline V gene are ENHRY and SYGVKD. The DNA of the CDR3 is TGTGCCATCAGTCCCCGACAGCAAGAGACCCAGTACTTC. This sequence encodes CAISPRQQETQYF.

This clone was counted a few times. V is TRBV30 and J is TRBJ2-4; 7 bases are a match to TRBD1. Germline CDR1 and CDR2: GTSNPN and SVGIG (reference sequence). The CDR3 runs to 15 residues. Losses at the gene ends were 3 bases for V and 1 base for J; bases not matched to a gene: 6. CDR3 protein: CAWRNRGMAKNIQYF. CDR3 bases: TGTGCCTGGAGGAACAGGGGCATGGCCAAAAACATTCAGTACTTC.